The source of this TCR beta chain is a study of cytomegalovirus exposure and HLA in healthy donors. The CDR3 loop spans 16 amino acids. Trimming at V came to 1 base and at J to 0 bases, leaving 3 bases not matched to a gene. Germline lookup yields CDR1 SGHRS and CDR2 YFSETQ. The PCR ran on 60 Vbeta and 13 Jbeta primers. Measured with immunoSEQ multiplex PCR; TCRdb has only the in-frame clones, and not every one. The sample gives 35,000 to 40,000 clones, around 53% of which show up once; 6.2% is in the top ten. This chain joins TRBV5-1 and TRBJ2-3; TRBD2 matches at 9 bases. Sequencing was performed on PBMCs. The clonotype was recovered from a woman aged 40 to 49 in good health and CMV-seropositive. CDR3 bases: TGCGCCAGCAGCTTGAAAGCGGGGGGAAGCACAGATACGCAGTATTTT. Encoded protein: CASSLKAGGSTDTQYF.